This T cell receptor beta chain was recovered during a study of T cell changes during pregnancy in multiple sclerosis (dated by TCRdb to the late 2010s). Some background on the complete study: Changes in the T cell repertoire over the course of pregnancy were examined in this study in women with multiple sclerosis.

In the case of this clone: Its antigen remains undetermined. Base-call qualities are not available, and no considerably larger clone is one nucleotide away.

Receptor amplification or capture employed the immunoSEQ multiplex PCR assay. TCRdb mirrors the immuneACCESS table, restricted to in-frame sequences. Some clones are absent from its copies; in checked studies, under half trace to an unresolved V gene, and the reason for the others is unknown. The table for this sample lists about 41,000 clones; 89% of them were counted only once. Approximately 0.61% of the sample is held by the ten biggest clonotypes. The germline V gene encodes CDR1 SGHRS and CDR2 YFSETQ. V was cut back by 2 bases and J by 0 bases, leaving a gap of 8 bases between them. From the cysteine up to the phenylalanine, the CDR3 has a length of 14 residues. The DNA shown is the 42-base CDR3, in frame from base 1.

The V and J segments used are TRBV5-1 and TRBJ1-2, and possibly TRBD1, on 5 matching bases. This specimen consisted of CD4+ T cells from peripheral blood mononuclear cells, obtained in the first trimester of pregnancy. The source is a female donor with multiple sclerosis, enrolled in a pregnancy study. The DNA sequence is as follows: TGCGCCAGCAGCTTTCAGGGTGCTAACTATGGCTACACCTTC. It translates as CASSFQGANYGYTF.